A selection of T cell receptor beta chains follows, all from one sample in a study of blood T cell repertoires in COVID-19. Generated by immunoSEQ multiplex PCR, the TCRdb table keeps only in-frame clones and is missing some. The sample has about 38,000 clones; 65% to 75% are singletons. The sample consisted of peripheral blood. Source of these receptors: a man in his 70s with COVID-19, enrolled during active disease. CDR3s include the opening cysteine and the closing phenylalanine or tryptophan. D genes are given only for firm matches. Size values are once, few and many counts, or a class for expanded clones, and some rows have none.

clone_size: few
j_call: TRBJ2-7
v_call: TRBV5-1
d_call: NA
cdr3_aa: CASSVAGQGAYEQYF
cdr3_nt: TGCGCCAGCAGCGTTGCGGGGCAGGGAGCCTACGAGCAGTACTTC

clone_size: NA
j_call: TRBJ2-3
v_call: TRBV6-4
d_call: TRBD1
cdr3_aa: CASSDRGTGGPDTQYF
cdr3_nt: TGTGCCAGCAGTGACCGAGGGACAGGGGGACCAGATACGCAGTATTTT

clone_size: NA
j_call: TRBJ2-1
v_call: TRBV5-4
d_call: NA
cdr3_aa: CASTDSSYNEQFF
cdr3_nt: TGTGCCAGCACCGACAGCTCCTACAATGAGCAGTTCTTC

clone_size: NA
j_call: TRBJ1-2
v_call: TRBV3-1/TRBV3-2
d_call: TRBD1
cdr3_aa: CASSHTGTGSGYTF
cdr3_nt: TGTGCCAGCAGCCATACCGGGACAGGGTCCGGCTACACCTTC

clone_size: NA
j_call: TRBJ2-4
v_call: TRBV19
d_call: NA
cdr3_aa: CASRRDIGKNIQYF
cdr3_nt: TGTGCCAGTCGCCGGGACATAGGAAAAAACATTCAGTACTTC

clone_size: NA
j_call: TRBJ1-2
v_call: TRBV2
d_call: TRBD1
cdr3_aa: CASSEGTDLSTF
cdr3_nt: TGTGCCAGCAGTGAGGGGACAGATCTTTCGACCTTC

clone_size: NA
j_call: TRBJ1-2
v_call: TRBV5-6
d_call: NA
cdr3_aa: CASSSSQATIFGYTF
cdr3_nt: TGTGCCAGCAGCTCGTCACAGGCAACAATCTTTGGCTACACCTTC

clone_size: NA
j_call: TRBJ2-6
v_call: TRBV21-1
d_call: NA
cdr3_aa: CASITRANVLTF
cdr3_nt: TGTGCCAGCATCACACGGGCCAACGTCCTGACTTTC

clone_size: NA
j_call: TRBJ1-2
v_call: TRBV10-1
d_call: NA
cdr3_aa: CASVRGGYTF
cdr3_nt: TGCGCCAGCGTCCGGGGGGGCTACACCTTC

clone_size: NA
j_call: TRBJ2-3
v_call: TRBV7-3
d_call: NA
cdr3_aa: CASSPQGSRTDTQYF
cdr3_nt: TGTGCCAGCAGTCCCCAGGGCTCTCGCACAGATACGCAGTATTTT